This T cell receptor (beta chain) originates from a study of T cell responses to AZD1222 COVID-19 vaccine. CDR3 length: 12 amino acids. V gave up 8 bases and J gave up 4 bases, with 11 bases separating them. Germline V gene data show CDR1 as MNHEY and CDR2 as SMNVEV (reference sequence). Study-wide findings and caveats: Nearly half of the spike-specific TCRs reportedly recognize variant regions that carry no mutations.

For this clone: What it recognizes is unknown.

Sequencing was performed with immunoSEQ multiplex PCR; in TCRdb, only in-frame clones are kept and a portion is missing. The sample carries 100,000 to 150,000 clones, 89% recorded once. This receptor was obtained from an adult in good health. The J gene is TRBJ1-2, the V gene TRBV27; the D is unclear. Sequencing used peripheral blood, obtained on day 0 of AZD1222 vaccination. CDR3 nucleotides: TGTGCCAGCGAAGGTTGTGGCTATGGCTACACCTTC. It yields the protein CASEGCGYGYTF.